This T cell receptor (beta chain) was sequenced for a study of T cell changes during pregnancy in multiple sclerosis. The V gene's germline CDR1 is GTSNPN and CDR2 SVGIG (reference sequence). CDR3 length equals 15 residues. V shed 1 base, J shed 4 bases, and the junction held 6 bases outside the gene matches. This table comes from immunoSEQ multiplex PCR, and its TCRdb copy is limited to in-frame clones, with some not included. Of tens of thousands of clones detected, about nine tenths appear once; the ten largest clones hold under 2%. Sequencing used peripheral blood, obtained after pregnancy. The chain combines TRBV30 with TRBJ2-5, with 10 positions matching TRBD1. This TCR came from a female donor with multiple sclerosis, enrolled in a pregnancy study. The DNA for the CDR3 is TGTGCCTGGAGTGCAATGACAGGGGGCAGAGAGACCCAGTACTTC. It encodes CAWSAMTGGRETQYF.